The 20 T cell receptor beta chains in this list originate from one sample, sequenced in a study of identical twins. TCRdb itself ran the 5' RACE reads through MiXCR, one entry per CDR3 protein. Of fewer than 650,000 distinct CDR3 sequences listed, around 7.5% were seen once; the top ten hold 1.6%. The sample also formed part of further work on yellow fever vaccine responses in identical twins.

What was sequenced was PBMCs. These receptors were collected from a woman between 18 and 29 years old in good health.

The V and J genes are TRBV20-1 and TRBJ2-3, with D unclear. The CDR3 is made up of 14 amino acids. Germline values: CDR1 DFQATT, CDR2 SNEGSKA (reference sequence). V lost 0 bases and J 6 bases, leaving 13 bases between the germline ends. The CDR3 nucleotides are TGCAGTGCTAGAGAGTATCTGACAAGGGATACGCAGTATTTT. Its translation: CSAREYLTRDTQYF.

This clonotype was seen repeatedly, ten times or more. This sequence joins TRBV12-3 or TRBV12-4 and TRBJ2-4, with TRBD2 matching over 10 bases. The CDR3 contains 15 residues. With 8 bases clipped from V and 7 bases from J, the junction kept 11 bases outside the gene matches. CDR3 residues: CASGLTAGGLNIQYF. The CDR3 region has the DNA TGTGCCAGCGGACTTACAGCGGGGGGGCTTAACATTCAGTACTTC.

This clonotype was detected many times. One end of the junction does not line up with germline, which may come from a read error. The chain joins TRBV7-3 to TRBJ2-3, with 9 bases fitting TRBD2. CDR1 and CDR2 from the germline V gene are SGHTA and FQGTGA. The CDR3 is 15 amino acids. CDR3: CASSITSGSTDTQYF. DNA of the CDR3: TGTGCCAGCAGCATAACTAGCGGGAGCACAGATACGCAGTATTTT.

This clonotype has only a few counts. The chain is built from TRBV6-1 and TRBJ1-1; possibly TRBD1 for D (5 bases). Germline CDR1 is MNHNS and CDR2 is SASEGT. Trimming stripped 8 bases from V and 1 base from J, with 14 bases between. The CDR3 contains 14 residues. For the CDR3, the DNA is TGTGCCAGCTATTCGAGGGGCAAGAACACTGAAGCTTTCTTT. Amino acid sequence: CASYSRGKNTEAFF.

This chain joins TRBV10-3 and TRBJ2-4; 8 bases map to TRBD2. V shed 0 bases and J 8 bases; nucleotides not matched to a gene: 3. The germline V gene has CDR1 ENHRY and CDR2 SYGVKD. There are 14 residues in the CDR3. CDR3 in DNA: TGTGCCATCAGTGAGTCTACGGGGGGGGACATTCAGTACTTC. This codes for CAISESTGGDIQYF.

This clonotype was recorded a few times. V usage is TRBV20-1 and J usage is TRBJ2-1, with D hard to call. CDR3 length: 15 residues. Germline values: CDR1 DFQATT, CDR2 SNEGSKA (reference sequence). V was clipped by 3 bases and J by 0 bases, with 12 bases between them. The CDR3 coding sequence is TGCAGTGCTAGCGGGCGTTTTAGCTCCTACAATGAGCAGTTCTTC. Residues: CSASGRFSSYNEQFF.

This clonotype was found many times. The genes are TRBV4-1 and TRBJ1-1; no clear D. V was cut by 1 base and J by 1 base, with 7 bases left in between. The CDR3 contains 14 residues. Germline CDR1 is MGHRA and CDR2 is YSYEKL. The CDR3 region is CASSQVWENTEAFF. As DNA, the CDR3 is TGCGCCAGCAGCCAAGTCTGGGAGAACACTGAAGCTTTCTTT.

This clonotype was recorded at least ten times. The chain is built from TRBV10-3 and TRBJ1-2, with a possible D match to TRBD1 (5 bases). The CDR3 has 15 residues. In germline, CDR1 is ENHRY, CDR2 SYGVKD. Trimming removed 0 bases at V and 6 bases at J, with 14 bases between. CDR3 region: CAISESSRATHGYTF. In DNA form, the CDR3 reads TGTGCCATCAGTGAGTCAAGCAGGGCGACTCATGGCTACACCTTC.

This clonotype was seen a few times. V usage is TRBV12-3 or TRBV12-4 and J usage is TRBJ2-3; tentative D call: TRBD2 (6 bases). This CDR3 has 14 amino acids. Between the trimmed V and J ends, which lost 5 bases and 2 bases, there was a span of 11 bases. This CDR3 is CASSGGRTTDTQYF. The DNA for the CDR3 is TGTGCCAGCAGTGGGGGGAGAACCACAGATACGCAGTATTTT.

This clonotype was seen many times. This chain links TRBV12-3 or TRBV12-4 with TRBJ2-1; D not certain. V lost 10 bases to trimming and J lost 15 bases, with 16 bases between them. The CDR3 is 10 amino acids. For the CDR3, the DNA is TGTGCCATCCAAAGGGCGCCTCGGTTCTTC. As protein: CAIQRAPRFF.

This clonotype was counted many times. This chain uses TRBV29-1 with TRBJ2-1; 11 positions match TRBD2. The CDR3 totals 16 residues. Trimming cost V 8 bases and J 4 bases; bases outside gene matches: 13. Germline loops: CDR1 SQVTM, CDR2 ANQGSEA. The CDR3 DNA reads as TGCAGCACATACGGAAGCGGGACTAGCGGATACAATGAGCAGTTCTTC. Protein product: CSTYGSGTSGYNEQFF.

This clonotype showed up many times. This chain links TRBV20-1 with TRBJ2-1, with 8 positions matching TRBD2. The CDR3 is 12 residues long. Germline loops: CDR1 DFQATT, CDR2 SNEGSKA (reference sequence). With V trimmed by 3 bases and J by 5 bases, 0 bases remained unmatched. The CDR3 sequence is CSASGRDNEQFF. CDR3 DNA: TGCAGTGCTAGCGGGAGGGACAATGAGCAGTTCTTC.

The chain is built from TRBV20-1 and TRBJ1-3; D possibly corresponds to TRBD1 (5 bases). The CDR3 consists of 15 residues. Germline V gene data show CDR1 as DFQATT and CDR2 as SNEGSKA (reference sequence). V gave up 1 base and J gave up 2 bases, with 12 bases separating them. In DNA, the CDR3 is TGCAGTGCTAGAGTACCCGGGACTGCTGGAAACACCATATATTTT. Its protein is CSARVPGTAGNTIYF.

The chain uses TRBV20-1 and TRBJ1-5; the match to TRBD1 covers 7 bases. The CDR3 covers 13 residues. Germline CDR1 DFQATT, CDR2 SNEGSKA (reference sequence). J lost 2 bases, V lost 4 bases, and 2 bases had no gene match. CDR3 sequence: CSATDRGNQPQHF. The CDR3 coding sequence is TGCAGTGCTACCGACAGGGGCAATCAGCCCCAGCATTTT.

This clonotype showed up many times. CDR3 in DNA: TGTGCCAGCAGCTTGGCAGCTATCAATCAGCCCCAGCATTTT. It encodes CASSLAAINQPQHF. The chain is built from TRBV5-6 and TRBJ1-5; D gene ambiguous. CDR1 is SGHDT, CDR2 YYEEEE, per germline. The CDR3 totals 14 residues. With 0 bases removed from V and 3 bases from J, the gap between germline ends came to 7 bases.

A single count supports this clonotype. The chain links TRBV20-1 to TRBJ2-3; D not certain. This CDR3 has 14 residues. Per germline, CDR1 DFQATT and CDR2 SNEGSKA (reference sequence). V dropped 1 base and J dropped 2 bases, with 10 bases sitting between them. The CDR3 is CSARVGQNTDTQYF. The CDR3 DNA is TGCAGTGCTAGAGTAGGCCAGAACACAGATACGCAGTATTTT.

The V gene is TRBV14, the J gene TRBJ1-1; 7 bases match TRBD1. The germline V gene has CDR1 SGHDN and CDR2 FVKESK. Trimming at V came to 5 bases and at J to 1 base, leaving 4 bases not matched to a gene. The CDR3 consists of 14 residues. In DNA form, the CDR3 reads TGTGCCAGCAGCATATGGACAGGGAACACTGAAGCTTTCTTT. It codes for CASSIWTGNTEAFF.

V and J are TRBV11-1 and TRBJ2-7; possibly TRBD1 for D (6 bases). V was cut by 5 bases and J by 4 bases, with 9 bases left in between. Germline CDR1 SGHAT, CDR2 FQDESV (reference sequence). The CDR3 sequence is 12 residues long. In nucleotides, the CDR3 is TGTGCCAGCAGCAAACAGGGTTACGAGCAGTACTTC. Amino acid sequence: CASSKQGYEQYF.

This clonotype was counted between two and nine times. This sequence joins TRBV28 and TRBJ2-5, with TRBD1 matching over 7 bases. The CDR3 totals 15 residues. Trimming removed 6 bases from V and 1 base from J; junction bases left unmatched: 8. Per the germline V gene, CDR1 is MDHEN and CDR2 is SYDVKM. DNA for the CDR3: TGTGCCAGCAGCGAAAGGGACAGCTTCCAAGAGACCCAGTACTTC. Translated, it gives CASSERDSFQETQYF.

This clonotype was recorded at least ten times. The genes are TRBV6-5 and TRBJ2-7; the D gene is possibly TRBD2 (6 bases). The CDR3 length is 17 residues. Trimming stripped 0 bases from V and 2 bases from J, with 17 bases between. Germline loops: CDR1 MNHEY, CDR2 SVGAGI. The CDR3 region has the DNA TGTGCCAGCAGTTACTCATCAGCGGGCACCGTCCCCTACGAGCAGTACTTC. This gives the protein CASSYSSAGTVPYEQYF.